These 27 T cell receptor beta chains were all obtained from the same sample, sequenced in a study of cytomegalovirus exposure and HLA in healthy donors. The PCR employed 60 Vbeta primers together with 13 Jbeta primers. Measured with immunoSEQ multiplex PCR; TCRdb has only the in-frame clones, and not every one. The repertoire consists of 90,000 to 120,000 clones, with 70% to 80% occurring once and the leading ten covering over 5%. The sample taken for sequencing was PBMCs. The receptors were sampled from a female donor in good health and CMV-seropositive.

This clone was picked up a small number of times. The rearrangement joins TRBV2 to TRBJ1-6; TRBD1 agrees at 9 bases. J gave up 7 bases and V 9 bases, and 13 bases lay outside the gene matches. This CDR3 is 16 amino acids long. CDR1 is SNHLY and CDR2 is FYNNEI in the germline V gene. CDR3 protein: CASRRTGDETNSPLHF. CDR3 in DNA: TGTGCCAGTAGACGGACAGGGGACGAAACCAATTCACCCCTCCACTTT.

The chain joins TRBV5-1 to TRBJ2-1; 11 bases are a match to TRBD2. Germline V lookup: CDR1 SGHRS, CDR2 YFSETQ. This CDR3 comprises 15 residues. V was clipped by 4 bases and J by 6 bases; unmatched bases: 6. CDR3 nucleotide sequence: TGCGCCAGCAGCCAAACTAGCGGGAGTACCAATGAGCAGTTCTTC. It is translated as CASSQTSGSTNEQFF.

The J gene is TRBJ1-2, the V gene TRBV19, with D possibly being TRBD1 (5 bases). The CDR3 is made up of 14 amino acids. The ends were cut back, 3 bases at V and 3 bases at J, with 11 bases in the middle. CDR1 LNHDA and CDR2 SQIVND come from the germline V gene (reference sequence). This CDR3 is CASSIMGRDYGYTF. The CDR3 region has the DNA TGTGCCAGTAGTATTATGGGGCGCGACTATGGCTACACCTTC.

The chain is built from TRBV7-2 and TRBJ2-7, with a weak D call TRBD2 (5 bases). Germline V CDR1 and CDR2: SGHTA, FQGNSA. The V end lost 2 bases, the J end lost 5 bases, and 7 bases lay between the germline ends. This CDR3 contains 12 residues. CDR3 in amino acids: CASSLTSHEQYF. As DNA, the CDR3 is TGTGCCAGCAGCTTAACTAGTCACGAGCAGTACTTC.

The chain recombines TRBV18 with TRBJ1-1; the match to TRBD1 covers 7 bases. The J segment lost 0 bases and the V segment lost 5 bases, leaving 3 bases of the junction unmatched. Germline values: CDR1 KGHSH, CDR2 LQKENI. This CDR3 is built from 14 residues. CDR3 coding DNA: TGTGCCAGCTCAGGGACAGAATTGAACACTGAAGCTTTCTTT. Amino acid sequence: CASSGTELNTEAFF.

The J gene is TRBJ2-5, the V gene TRBV6-5; 8 nucleotides match TRBD1. The CDR3 runs to 14 residues. Germline V gene data show CDR1 as MNHEY and CDR2 as SVGAGI. The ends lost 5 bases at V and 2 bases at J; junction bases unmatched: 4. This CDR3 reads CASSRNRGQETQYF. The CDR3 DNA sequence: TGTGCCAGCAGTCGCAACAGGGGGCAAGAGACCCAGTACTTC.

This chain connects TRBV19 to TRBJ1-5; a weak D match, TRBD1 (5 bases). The CDR3 is 15 residues long. Trimming shortened V by 7 bases and J by 2 bases, and 15 bases separated the two germline ends. CDR1 and CDR2 from the germline V gene are LNHDA and SQIVND (reference sequence). The CDR3 protein is CASTRQSGGNQPQHF. CDR3 bases: TGTGCCAGTACCCGACAGTCCGGCGGCAATCAGCCCCAGCATTTT.

This clone was detected only a few times. The V call is TRBV30, the J call TRBJ1-1; 11 nucleotides match TRBD1. From germline, CDR1 is GTSNPN and CDR2 SVGIG (reference sequence). The CDR3 covers 14 residues. Trimming cost V 5 bases and J 6 bases; bases outside gene matches: 8. The CDR3 DNA reads TGTGCCTGGCACAAGGGACAGGGGGAGGCTGAAGCTTTCTTT. Amino acids: CAWHKGQGEAEAFF.

This rearrangement joins TRBV27 to TRBJ2-7; perhaps TRBD2 as D (5 bases). CDR3 length: 15 residues. V was clipped by 11 bases and J by 2 bases, with 22 bases between them. Germline V gives CDR1 MNHEY, CDR2 SMNVEV (reference sequence). This chain's CDR3 is CAPSRSGAQTYEQYF. For the CDR3, the DNA is TGTGCCCCCTCCCGAAGCGGAGCCCAGACCTACGAGCAGTACTTC.

The rearrangement links TRBV6-6 to TRBJ2-7; maybe TRBD2 (5 bases). Germline V gene sequence: CDR1 MNHNY, CDR2 SVGAGI (reference sequence). This CDR3 has 12 residues. V gave up 2 bases and J gave up 6 bases, with 8 bases separating them. CDR3 sequence reads: CASSYVEGEQYF. DNA of the CDR3: TGTGCCAGCAGTTACGTAGAGGGCGAGCAGTACTTC.

The V and J genes are TRBV27 and TRBJ2-5, with 12 positions matching TRBD1. J gave up 2 bases and V 4 bases, and 8 bases lay outside the gene matches. The CDR3 sequence is 17 residues long. Germline CDR1 MNHEY, CDR2 SMNVEV (reference sequence). As DNA, the CDR3 is TGTGCCAGCAGTTCGCCGGGACAGGGGGCCTGGCAAGAGACCCAGTACTTC. The encoded protein is CASSSPGQGAWQETQYF.

This rearrangement joins TRBV18 to TRBJ2-1; D is undetermined. The V gene's germline CDR1 is KGHSH and CDR2 LQKENI. This CDR3 is built from 16 residues. The ends were cut back, 2 bases at V and 7 bases at J, with 18 bases in the middle. Here the CDR3 DNA reads TGTGCCAGCTCACCATCACTTCGGTTTCCAAGTAATGAGCAGTTCTTC. It specifies CASSPSLRFPSNEQFF.

The V and J genes are TRBV7-8 and TRBJ2-7; 7 positions match TRBD1. From germline, CDR1 is SGHVS and CDR2 FQNEAQ. Trimming at V came to 1 base and at J to 5 bases, leaving 5 bases not matched to a gene. The CDR3 spans 14 residues. Here the CDR3 DNA reads TGTGCCAGCAGCTTAGAGGGGGCCCGCGACGAGCAGTACTTC. Protein product: CASSLEGARDEQYF.

The DNA of the CDR3 is TGTGCCTGGGTTAGGGAGGCAAGTTCGAATACGCAGTATTTT. As protein: CAWVREASSNTQYF. The chain has TRBV30 and TRBJ2-3; the D gene is possibly TRBD2 (6 bases). Germline lookup yields CDR1 GTSNPN and CDR2 SVGIG (reference sequence). V was trimmed by 5 bases and J by 7 bases, leaving 19 bases between them. This CDR3 contains 14 residues.

The chain is built from TRBV5-4 and TRBJ2-3, with 13 nucleotides matching TRBD2. Germline V gene lookup returns CDR1 SGHNT and CDR2 YYREEE (reference sequence). Unmatched junction bases numbered 7, after V lost 0 bases and J lost 0 bases. This CDR3 is 19 amino acids long. CDR3 coding DNA: TGTGCCAGCAGCTTGGACGGACTAGCGGGAGAGAGGAGCACAGATACGCAGTATTTT. As protein: CASSLDGLAGERSTDTQYF.

This clone has only one observation. The J gene is TRBJ2-3, the V gene TRBV27; D might be TRBD2 (6 bases). The CDR3 is 16 residues long. CDR1 is MNHEY, CDR2 SMNVEV, per germline (reference sequence). V lost 11 bases to trimming and J lost 6 bases, with 27 bases between them. Here the CDR3 reads CAAHGVQRALEDTQYF. The CDR3 DNA reads TGTGCCGCACACGGGGTACAGCGGGCCTTGGAGGATACGCAGTATTTT.

V usage is TRBV18 and J usage is TRBJ2-5, with TRBD1 matching over 8 bases. The J segment lost 2 bases and the V segment lost 3 bases, leaving 8 bases of the junction unmatched. The CDR3 sequence is 16 residues long. Germline values: CDR1 KGHSH, CDR2 LQKENI. CDR3 residues: CASSPPRGQGQETQYF. The CDR3 DNA reads as TGTGCCAGCTCACCCCCCAGGGGGCAGGGTCAAGAGACCCAGTACTTC. Using reference TRBV18 and TRBJ2-5 for the parts outside the CDR3, the full variable domain is NAGVMQNPRHLVRRRGQEARLRCSPMKGHSHVYWYRQLPEEGLKFMVYLQKENIIDESGMPKERFSAEFPKEGPSILRIQQVVRGDSAAYFCASSPPRGQGQETQYFGPGTRLLVL.

The CDR3 loop reads CASSPDQGGTDTQYF. CDR3 sequence (DNA): TGTGCCAGCAGCCCCGATCAGGGGGGCACAGATACGCAGTATTTT. The chain links TRBV5-4 to TRBJ2-3; 7 bases align to TRBD1. The trim removed 4 bases at V and 1 base at J, leaving 6 bases unmatched. CDR1 is SGHNT and CDR2 is YYREEE in the germline V gene (reference sequence). This CDR3 is 15 amino acids long.

The V and J genes are TRBV4-2 and TRBJ1-4, with D possibly matching TRBD1 (6 bases). The CDR3 extends over 16 amino acids. CDR1 is LGHNA, CDR2 YNFKEQ, per germline. The V gene lost 0 bases and the J gene lost 4 bases, with 12 bases spanning the gap. In DNA form, the CDR3 reads TGTGCCAGCAGCCAAGATCCGGGACAAGTTAATGAAAAACTGTTTTTT. Amino acid sequence: CASSQDPGQVNEKLFF.

The chain uses TRBV18 and TRBJ2-3; 8 bases agree with TRBD1. The CDR3 has 15 amino acids. The germline CDR1 and CDR2 sequences are KGHSH and LQKENI. The ends lost 2 bases at V and 6 bases at J; junction bases unmatched: 7. CDR3: CASSPFAGGSDTQYF. In DNA form, the CDR3 reads TGTGCCAGCTCACCATTCGCAGGGGGCAGCGATACGCAGTATTTT.

The genes are TRBV5-1 and TRBJ2-5; D is unclear. This CDR3 comprises 14 residues. V was shortened by 1 base and J by 0 bases, with 7 bases between the two germline ends. CDR1 is SGHRS and CDR2 is YFSETQ in the germline V gene. The CDR3 DNA reads TGCGCCAGCAGCTTGTCCGCGTACCAAGAGACCCAGTACTTC. It codes for CASSLSAYQETQYF.

In nucleotides, the CDR3 is TGCGCCAGCAGCCCGGGACACGGTAATGAAAAACTGTTTTTT. Translated, it gives CASSPGHGNEKLFF. The V gene is TRBV5-1, the J gene TRBJ1-4, with a possible D match to TRBD1 (6 bases). Germline V gene data show CDR1 as SGHRS and CDR2 as YFSETQ. Between the trimmed V and J ends, which lost 4 bases and 4 bases, there was a span of 11 bases. The CDR3 spans 14 residues.

V usage is TRBV18 and J usage is TRBJ2-1; tentative D call: TRBD2 (5 bases). Germline V gives CDR1 KGHSH, CDR2 LQKENI. Trimming took 0 bases from V and 8 from J, leaving 17 bases between them. The CDR3 runs 16 residues. CDR3 loop: CASSPPRAGRGDEQFF. CDR3 coding DNA: TGTGCCAGCTCACCACCGAGGGCAGGTCGGGGAGATGAGCAGTTCTTC.

V gene TRBV2 combines with J gene TRBJ2-4; the match to TRBD2 covers 8 bases. The germline V gene encodes CDR1 SNHLY and CDR2 FYNNEI. V trimming: 0 bases; J trimming: 0 bases; junction bases outside the gene matches: 7. CDR3 length equals 18 residues. The CDR3 is CASSEALRGGIAKNIQYF. CDR3 in DNA: TGTGCCAGCAGTGAAGCGCTTCGGGGGGGTATAGCCAAAAACATTCAGTACTTC.

J is TRBJ1-1 and V is TRBV7-2; 7 bases map to TRBD1. Germline V gene sequence: CDR1 SGHTA, CDR2 FQGNSA. Germline trimming cut 8 bases from V and 0 bases from J; bases unmatched to any gene: 12. The CDR3 length is 16 residues. Written as DNA, the CDR3 is TGTGCCAGCCGTTCAGAGGGGGCTATAATGAACACTGAAGCTTTCTTT. Its protein is CASRSEGAIMNTEAFF.

This chain links TRBV2 with TRBJ2-3; 11 bases are shared with TRBD2. CDR3 size: 16 residues. Germline CDR1 SNHLY, CDR2 FYNNEI. Unmatched junction bases numbered 3, after V lost 1 base and J lost 3 bases. The CDR3 here is CASSEGGLAATDTQYF. The CDR3 DNA reads TGTGCCAGCAGTGAAGGGGGACTAGCGGCGACAGATACGCAGTATTTT.

The chain employs TRBV18 and TRBJ2-7; 14 bases are a match to TRBD2. CDR1 KGHSH and CDR2 LQKENI come from the germline V gene. The CDR3 has 16 residues. With V trimmed by 4 bases and J by 6 bases, 8 bases remained unmatched. The CDR3 protein is CASSLSTSGRAVEQYF. The CDR3 DNA reads TGTGCCAGCTCACTATCGACTAGCGGGAGGGCTGTCGAGCAGTACTTC.